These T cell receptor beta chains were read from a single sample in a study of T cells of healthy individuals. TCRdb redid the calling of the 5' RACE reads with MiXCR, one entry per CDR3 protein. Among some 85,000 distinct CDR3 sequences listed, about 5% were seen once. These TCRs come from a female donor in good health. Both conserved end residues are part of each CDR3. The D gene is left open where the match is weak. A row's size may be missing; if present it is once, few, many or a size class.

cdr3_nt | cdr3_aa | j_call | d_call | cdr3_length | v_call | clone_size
TGTGCCAGCAGCTTAGGTGGGGGACTCTACAATGAGCAGTTCTTC | CASSLGGGLYNEQFF | TRBJ2-1 | . | 15 | TRBV7-9 | many
TGTGCCAGCAGCTTAGGATTCGAATGGCGGGACGGTAACAACAATGAGCAGTTCTTC | CASSLGFEWRDGNNNEQFF | TRBJ2-1 | . | 19 | TRBV7-9 | many
TGTGCCAGCAGTTTAGGCGGGAACTCCTACGAGCAGTACTTC | CASSLGGNSYEQYF | TRBJ2-7 | . | 14 | TRBV12-3/TRBV12-4 | many
TGTGCCAGCTGGACGGGAGCCGCCTTCACAGATACGCAGTATTTT | CASWTGAAFTDTQYF | TRBJ2-3 | . | 15 | TRBV6-5 | few
TGTGCCAGCAGCCAAGAGCGGGTCTCCACGAGGGCTGAAGCTTTCTTT | CASSQERVSTRAEAFF | TRBJ1-1 | . | 16 | TRBV4-2 | few
TGCGCCAGCAGCTTAACTAGCGGGAGCGTCGGGGAGCTGTTTTTT | CASSLTSGSVGELFF | TRBJ2-2 | TRBD2 | 15 | TRBV5-1 | many
TGTGCCAGCAGCCAAGATAATAGACTAGCGGGTTCGGATGAGCAGTTCTTC | CASSQDNRLAGSDEQFF | TRBJ2-1 | TRBD2 | 17 | TRBV4-2 | many
TGTGCCAGCAGTTTGGGGACCATGAACACTGAAGCTTTCTTT | CASSLGTMNTEAFF | TRBJ1-1 | . | 14 | TRBV12-3/TRBV12-4 | many
TGTGCCAGCAGTTACTCACGACTAGCGGGGAACTATGAGCAGTTCTTC | CASSYSRLAGNYEQFF | TRBJ2-1 | TRBD2 | 16 | TRBV6-2/TRBV6-3 | .
TGTGCCAGCACCCAGGCAAGGGAGAGTGAGCAGTTCTTC | CASTQARESEQFF | TRBJ2-1 | . | 13 | TRBV6-5 | many
TGCAGTGCTAGCCCGGGTCAGGGGGCACGCATGAACACTGAAGCTTTCTTT | CSASPGQGARMNTEAFF | TRBJ1-1 | TRBD1 | 17 | TRBV20-1 | many
TGTGCTAGCAGCTTAGACAGGGGGAACGAGCAGTACTTC | CASSLDRGNEQYF | TRBJ2-7 | TRBD1 | 13 | TRBV7-7 | many
TGCAGCGTTTGTGATGGGAACACTGAAGCTTTCTTT | CSVCDGNTEAFF | TRBJ1-1 | . | 12 | TRBV29-1 | many
TGTGCCAGCAGCCAAGAGCGGGCCGGACGGGCCGATACGCAGTATTTT | CASSQERAGRADTQYF | TRBJ2-3 | . | 16 | TRBV4-2 | few
TGTGCCAGCAGCCAAGATCCGACCGGGTATACGCAGTATTTT | CASSQDPTGYTQYF | TRBJ2-3 | . | 14 | TRBV3-1 | .
TGTGCCAGCAGCCAAGAAGACAGGGGAGGTCAGCCCCAGCATTTT | CASSQEDRGGQPQHF | TRBJ1-5 | TRBD1 | 15 | TRBV4-2 | many
TGCGCCAGCAGCACCGGACAGACCTACCCACATCAGCCCCAGCATTTT | CASSTGQTYPHQPQHF | TRBJ1-5 | . | 16 | TRBV5-1 | many
TGTGCCAGCAGTTATGGGTCAGGGGGCTATCAGCCCCAGCATTTT | CASSYGSGGYQPQHF | TRBJ1-5 | TRBD1 | 15 | TRBV12-3/TRBV12-4 | many
TGTGCCAGCAGCCAAGAGGACGCGGGGAATGGCTACACCTTC | CASSQEDAGNGYTF | TRBJ1-2 | . | 14 | TRBV4-2 | few
TGCGCCAGCAGCCAAGCGTACCTAGCGGGAAGCACAGATACGCAGTATTTT | CASSQAYLAGSTDTQYF | TRBJ2-3 | TRBD2 | 17 | TRBV4-3 | .
TGTGCCAGCAGCACCGGGACTAGCGGGAGTGATGAGCAGTTCTTC | CASSTGTSGSDEQFF | TRBJ2-1 | TRBD2 | 15 | TRBV5-8 | few
TGTGCCAGCAGTTACCAGGGACAGGGTCGAGAGGCCCTCCACTTT | CASSYQGQGREALHF | TRBJ1-6 | TRBD1 | 15 | TRBV6-5 | medium-sized
TGTGCCAGCAGTTTCACAATAAACCGGGACAGGGGGCAAGACACTGAAGCTTTCTTT | CASSFTINRDRGQDTEAFF | TRBJ1-1 | TRBD1 | 19 | TRBV28 | many
TGTGCCACCAGCAGAGATAAAACGGCGGGCACCGGGGAGCTGTTTTTT | CATSRDKTAGTGELFF | TRBJ2-2 | . | 16 | TRBV15 | few
TGTGCCAGCACACCGGGACAGGTATTTGGGGACACTGAAGCTTTCTTT | CASTPGQVFGDTEAFF | TRBJ1-1 | TRBD1 | 16 | TRBV12-3/TRBV12-4 | .